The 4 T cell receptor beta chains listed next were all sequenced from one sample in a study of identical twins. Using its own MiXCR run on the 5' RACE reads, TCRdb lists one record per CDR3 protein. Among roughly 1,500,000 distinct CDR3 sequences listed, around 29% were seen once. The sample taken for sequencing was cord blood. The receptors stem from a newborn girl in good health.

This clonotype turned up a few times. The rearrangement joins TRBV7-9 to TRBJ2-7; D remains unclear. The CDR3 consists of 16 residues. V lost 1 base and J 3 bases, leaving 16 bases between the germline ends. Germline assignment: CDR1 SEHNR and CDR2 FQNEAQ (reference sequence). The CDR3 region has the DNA TGTGCCAGCAGCTTAGAAGTCCCGGGCAGGAGCTACGAGCAGTACTTC. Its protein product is CASSLEVPGRSYEQYF.

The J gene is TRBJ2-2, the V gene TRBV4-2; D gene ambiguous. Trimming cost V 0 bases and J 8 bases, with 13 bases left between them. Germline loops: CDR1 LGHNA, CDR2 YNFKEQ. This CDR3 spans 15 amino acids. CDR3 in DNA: TGTGCCAGCAGCCAAGATAGGCTGGTCAAGGGGGAGCTGTTTTTT. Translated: CASSQDRLVKGELFF.

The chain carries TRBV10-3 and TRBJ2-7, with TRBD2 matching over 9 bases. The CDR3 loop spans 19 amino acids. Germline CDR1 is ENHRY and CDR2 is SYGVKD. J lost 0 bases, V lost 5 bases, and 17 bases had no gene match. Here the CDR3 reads CAISSLAGTKSKNSYEQYF. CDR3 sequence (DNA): TGTGCCATCAGTAGTCTAGCGGGGACTAAAAGCAAGAACTCCTACGAGCAGTACTTC.

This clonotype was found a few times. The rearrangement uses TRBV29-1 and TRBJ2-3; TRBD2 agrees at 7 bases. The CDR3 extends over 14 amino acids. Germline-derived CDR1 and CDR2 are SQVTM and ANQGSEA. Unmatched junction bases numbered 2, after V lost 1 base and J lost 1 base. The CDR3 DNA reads TGCAGCGTTGAAGGGCTAGCGGGCACAGATACGCAGTATTTT. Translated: CSVEGLAGTDTQYF.